The clone carrying this T cell receptor (beta chain) was recorded many times. Antigen: not known. Hyperthyroidism of Graves' type that showed no ophthalmopathy progression within 18 months was stable. The study based diagnoses on clinical symptoms, serum thyroxine and TRAb, thyroid ultrasound and orbital computed tomography. PBMCs were sourced from more than 7.5 ml fresh peripheral blood. Losses at the gene ends were 2 bases for V and 1 base for J; bases not matched to a gene: 5. Germline CDR1 reads MNHEY; CDR2 reads SVGAGI. The CDR3 is made up of 16 amino acids. This sample is part of a study of T cells in Graves' hyperthyroidism and ophthalmopathy. The study, taken as a whole, reports: Also found in blood were most expanded thyroid clonotypes above 0.001.

Amplification of TCR beta CDR3 regions was performed using RNA transcripts as template. The TCR CDR3 was amplified in a first-round RT-PCR using the HTBI primer set. A single record per CDR3 protein comes from TCRdb applying MiXCR to the multiplex PCR reads. The sample consists of hundreds of thousands of distinct CDR3 sequences, about a sixth of them appearing once. The material sequenced was blood. The clonotype originates from a woman aged 18-30 years with Graves' hyperthyroidism. The genes are TRBV6-5 and TRBJ2-1; 7 bases fit TRBD1. This CDR3 is CASSYTGTVSYNEQFF. The CDR3 coding sequence is TGTGCCAGCAGTTACACCGGGACAGTTTCCTACAATGAGCAGTTCTTC.